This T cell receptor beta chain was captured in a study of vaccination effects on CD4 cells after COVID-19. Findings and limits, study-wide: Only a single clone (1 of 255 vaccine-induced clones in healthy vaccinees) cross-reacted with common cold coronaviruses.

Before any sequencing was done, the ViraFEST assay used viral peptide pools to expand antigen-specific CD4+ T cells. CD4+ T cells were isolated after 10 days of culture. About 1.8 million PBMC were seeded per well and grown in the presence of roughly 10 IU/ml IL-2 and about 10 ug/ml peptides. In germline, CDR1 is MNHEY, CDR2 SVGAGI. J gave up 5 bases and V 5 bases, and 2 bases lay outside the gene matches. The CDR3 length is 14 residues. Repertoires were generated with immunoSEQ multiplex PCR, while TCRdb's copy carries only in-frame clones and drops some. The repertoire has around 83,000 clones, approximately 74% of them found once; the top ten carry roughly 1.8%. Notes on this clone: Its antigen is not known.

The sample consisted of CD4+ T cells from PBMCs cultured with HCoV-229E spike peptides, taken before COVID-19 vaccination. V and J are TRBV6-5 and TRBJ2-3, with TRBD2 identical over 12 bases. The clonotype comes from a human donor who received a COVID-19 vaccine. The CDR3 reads CASSLAGGLDTQYF. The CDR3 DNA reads TGTGCCAGCAGTCTAGCGGGGGGGCTAGATACGCAGTATTTT.